This passage covers 30 T cell receptor beta chains from one sample sequenced in a study of response to subunit inactivated influenza vaccine. TCRdb redid the calling of the RT-PCR reads with MiXCR, one entry per CDR3 protein. The repertoire includes roughly 540,000 distinct CDR3 sequences, approximately 20% of them detected once, and under 3.5% sits in the top ten. The same data also went into a second study, on T cells expressing NK-cell markers. Turning to that study: The authors generated TCR beta cDNA through 5'RACE template switching with UMIs.

The sample consisted of CD4+ T cells sorted from PBMCs, taken 11 to 12 days after vaccination. The receptors come from a man aged 45 to 65 who received an inactivated influenza vaccine.

The CDR3 DNA reads TGCGCCAGCAGCTTGGCCGGCTCGACCATTCAGTACTTC. Translation: CASSLAGSTIQYF. The chain uses TRBV5-1 and TRBJ2-4; D is unclear. The V end lost 0 bases, the J end lost 9 bases, and 10 bases lay between the germline ends. CDR1 is SGHRS, CDR2 YFSETQ, per germline. CDR3 length: 13 amino acids.

This clonotype was counted between two and nine times. The chain recombines TRBV7-2 with TRBJ2-3; a weak D match, TRBD2 (6 bases). With 1 base removed from V and 4 bases from J, the gap between germline ends came to 9 bases. Per germline, CDR1 SGHTA and CDR2 FQGNSA. The CDR3 covers 14 residues. CDR3 sequence reads: CASSLVSGADTQYF. The CDR3 region has the DNA TGTGCCAGCAGCTTAGTTTCGGGGGCAGATACGCAGTATTTT.

This clonotype turned up a few times. This chain connects TRBV20-1 to TRBJ2-6; 8 nucleotides line up with TRBD1. Germline loops: CDR1 DFQATT, CDR2 SNEGSKA (reference sequence). The CDR3 is 17 residues long. J lost 4 bases, V lost 3 bases, and 11 bases had no gene match. This chain's CDR3 is CSASGATGVSGANVLTF. The CDR3 bases are TGCAGTGCTAGTGGTGCGACAGGGGTATCCGGGGCCAACGTCCTGACTTTC.

The chain employs TRBV29-1 and TRBJ2-7, with D possibly TRBD1 on 6 matching bases. Germline V gene data show CDR1 as SQVTM and CDR2 as ANQGSEA. The CDR3 covers 15 residues. The V end lost 7 bases, the J end lost 3 bases, and 22 bases lay between the germline ends. The CDR3 DNA reads TGCAGCGCTCAAGACGTGACAGGTGGGGGCTACGAGCAGTACTTC. Translation: CSAQDVTGGGYEQYF.

The rearrangement links TRBV12-3 or TRBV12-4 to TRBJ2-7; D might be TRBD1 or TRBD2, each matching 5 bases. CDR3 length equals 13 residues. V was shortened by 5 bases and J by 4 bases, with 12 bases between the two germline ends. The DNA of the CDR3 is TGTGCCAGCAGTACCGGGGACGTGTACGAGCAGTACTTC. This gives the protein CASSTGDVYEQYF.

This chain connects TRBV20-1 to TRBJ2-5; weak D call: TRBD2 (6 bases). The V end lost 3 bases, the J end lost 5 bases, and 13 bases lay between the germline ends. The CDR3 is 13 residues long. Germline CDR1 DFQATT, CDR2 SNEGSKA (reference sequence). CDR3 DNA sequence: TGCAGTGCTAGGTCGGGGGTCGGTGAGACCCAGTACTTC. Protein sequence: CSARSGVGETQYF.

The rearrangement links TRBV4-3 to TRBJ2-7, with 9 bases that match TRBD1. Unmatched junction bases numbered 4, after V lost 0 bases and J lost 4 bases. This CDR3 region has 15 residues. Germline V lookup: CDR1 LGHNA, CDR2 YSLEER. The CDR3 DNA reads as TGCGCCAGCAGCCAAGATGGACAGGGGTCTTACGAGCAGTACTTC. Translated: CASSQDGQGSYEQYF.

A few counts support this clonotype. The chain links TRBV20-1 to TRBJ2-5; TRBD2 aligns across 12 bases. The V gene's germline CDR1 is DFQATT and CDR2 SNEGSKA (reference sequence). The V and J ends lost 5 bases and 5 bases, in that order; junction bases with no gene match: 12. The CDR3 sequence is 16 residues long. For the CDR3, the DNA is TGCAGTGCTTATAGTCCGGCTAGCGGGAGGGGGGAGACCCAGTACTTC. Translating it yields CSAYSPASGRGETQYF.

V gene TRBV19 combines with J gene TRBJ2-5; TRBD2 matches at 10 bases. The germline gives CDR1 LNHDA, CDR2 SQIVND (reference sequence). The J segment lost 13 bases and the V segment lost 1 base, leaving 6 bases of the junction unmatched. This CDR3 comprises 13 residues. The CDR3 DNA follows: TGTGCCAGTAGTATAGGACCGGGACTAGCGATGTACTTC. This translates into CASSIGPGLAMYF.

This clonotype came up a few times. This sequence joins TRBV10-3 and TRBJ2-1, with 8 bases that match TRBD2. Germline V gene data show CDR1 as ENHRY and CDR2 as SYGVKD. Trimming removed 7 bases from V and 6 bases from J; junction bases left unmatched: 8. The CDR3 has 14 residues. The chain's CDR3 is CAITPGGGGNEQFF. DNA for the CDR3: TGTGCCATCACCCCGGGGGGGGGCGGCAATGAGCAGTTCTTC.

The genes are TRBV20-1 and TRBJ2-4; D gene unclear. CDR3 length: 13 residues. Germline CDR1 reads DFQATT; CDR2 reads SNEGSKA (reference sequence). Deletions cut 5 bases from V and 4 bases from J, with 12 bases between. CDR3 sequence: CSASTTAKNIQYF. For the CDR3, the DNA is TGCAGTGCTTCCACCACGGCAAAAAACATTCAGTACTTC.

This sequence joins TRBV24-1 and TRBJ2-5; D call uncertain. V was trimmed by 3 bases and J by 0 bases, leaving 10 bases between them. This CDR3 spans 15 amino acids. Germline V gene sequence: CDR1 KGHDR, CDR2 SFDVKD. CDR3 residues: CATSDRSTYQETQYF. In DNA, the CDR3 is TGTGCCACCAGTGATAGGAGCACTTACCAAGAGACCCAGTACTTC.

This clonotype occurred a few times. The J gene is TRBJ1-1, the V gene TRBV15; tentative D call: TRBD1 (6 bases). The germline V and J ends were trimmed by 1 base and 6 bases, with 6 bases remaining between them. Germline CDR1 reads LNHNV; CDR2 reads YYDKDF (reference sequence). The CDR3 runs to 12 residues. CDR3 in amino acids: CATSRAGAEAFF. The CDR3 nucleotides read TGTGCCACCAGCAGAGCAGGGGCTGAAGCTTTCTTT.

This clonotype was detected only a few times. DNA of the CDR3: TGTGCCAGAAGCTCTCCCCCGGCAGCATACAATGAGCAGTTCTTC. It encodes CARSSPPAAYNEQFF. The chain uses TRBV5-3 and TRBJ2-1; D gene unclear. TRBV5-3 is recorded as an ORF, its role being uncertain. This CDR3 has 15 residues. The ends were cut back, 3 bases at V and 4 bases at J, with 14 bases in the middle.

V gene TRBV7-2 combines with J gene TRBJ2-7; TRBD2 might be the D (5 bases). The CDR3 is made up of 16 amino acids. Germline loops: CDR1 SGHTA, CDR2 FQGNSA. Trimming left V 0 bases short and J 4 bases short, with 16 bases between. The CDR3 loop is CASSLAGGFNLYEQYF. The DNA of the CDR3 is TGTGCCAGCAGCTTAGCTGGCGGGTTCAACCTGTACGAGCAGTACTTC.

CDR3: CASSGRGSNTGELFF. The CDR3 bases are TGTGCCAGCAGTGGCAGGGGCTCGAACACCGGGGAGCTGTTTTTT. The chain carries TRBV12-3 or TRBV12-4 and TRBJ2-2; the D gene is possibly TRBD1 (6 bases). The CDR3 has 15 amino acids. The V gene lost 5 bases and the J gene lost 0 bases, with 10 bases spanning the gap.

J is TRBJ2-3 and V is TRBV11-2; TRBD1 or TRBD2 may be the D gene (5 bases each). The germline V and J ends were trimmed by 5 bases and 4 bases, with 13 bases remaining between them. CDR3 length: 14 residues. Germline V gene lookup returns CDR1 SGHAT and CDR2 FQNNGV. This CDR3 is CASSLFRGPDTQYF. The DNA of the CDR3 is TGTGCCAGCAGCCTCTTCCGGGGCCCAGATACGCAGTATTTT.

The chain uses TRBV18 and TRBJ1-2; TRBD1 might be the D (5 bases). The CDR3 is 13 residues long. Trimming pared 6 bases from V and 4 bases from J, leaving 12 bases between. In germline, CDR1 is KGHSH, CDR2 LQKENI. The CDR3 region has the DNA TGTGCCAGCTCCCTGACAGCACGCTATGGCTACACCTTC. Translating gives CASSLTARYGYTF.

In this sample, this clonotype turned up many times. CDR3 loop: CASSLVSGSEQFF. CDR3 nucleotide sequence: TGTGCCAGCAGCTTAGTGTCGGGGAGTGAGCAGTTCTTC. The chain combines TRBV11-2 with TRBJ2-1, with TRBD2 as a possible D gene (5 bases). The CDR3 runs 13 residues. The V gene's germline CDR1 is SGHAT and CDR2 FQNNGV. The ends were cut back, 1 base at V and 9 bases at J, with 10 bases in the middle.

DNA of the CDR3: TGCGCCAGCAGCCAAGCGACAGGGATCGGCACTGAAGCTTTCTTT. It is translated as CASSQATGIGTEAFF. V and J are TRBV4-1 and TRBJ1-1; 7 nucleotides align to TRBD1. Germline V CDR1 and CDR2: MGHRA, YSYEKL. The CDR3 runs 15 residues. J lost 4 bases, V lost 1 base, and 6 bases had no gene match.

This clonotype was counted between two and nine times. The CDR3 reads CATSTSYKATGELFF. The CDR3 nucleotides read TGTGCCACCAGCACGTCCTACAAGGCCACCGGGGAGCTGTTTTTT. This chain uses TRBV15 with TRBJ2-2; no reliable D call. The CDR3 loop spans 15 amino acids. Germline lookup yields CDR1 LNHNV and CDR2 YYDKDF (reference sequence). V was cut by 4 bases and J by 4 bases, with 13 bases left in between.

This clonotype was detected many times. V is TRBV11-2 and J is TRBJ2-1, with 7 positions matching TRBD2. Per germline, CDR1 SGHAT and CDR2 FQNNGV. The CDR3 has 13 amino acids. With V trimmed by 0 bases and J by 13 bases, 6 bases remained unmatched. CDR3 loop: CASSLDLRGLQFF. The CDR3 bases are TGTGCCAGCAGCTTAGATCTGCGGGGGTTACAGTTCTTC.

This chain connects TRBV5-1 to TRBJ2-7; D might be TRBD1 (5 bases). Looked up from germline, CDR1 is SGHRS and CDR2 is YFSETQ. This CDR3 has 16 residues. V shed 2 bases and J shed 4 bases, with 19 bases lying between them. CDR3 bases: TGCGCCAGCAGCTTCGCCCAAGCACAGCCAGGGTACGAGCAGTACTTC. Protein product: CASSFAQAQPGYEQYF.

This clonotype appeared a few times. The chain employs TRBV29-1 and TRBJ2-7; no clear D. The CDR3 extends over 12 amino acids. The V end was cut by 7 bases, the J end by 0 bases, with 10 bases between. Germline V gene data show CDR1 as SQVTM and CDR2 as ANQGSEA. The CDR3, as DNA: TGCAGCGCGAGGCATAGCTCCTACGAGCAGTACTTC. It yields the protein CSARHSSYEQYF.

The V and J genes are TRBV19 and TRBJ1-1, with 7 bases lining up with TRBD1. The CDR3 runs 16 residues. Germline CDR1 is LNHDA and CDR2 is SQIVND (reference sequence). V lost 4 bases and J lost 1; bases outside the gene matches: 9. This CDR3 reads CASSTVPGQKNTEAFF. The CDR3 bases are TGTGCCAGTAGTACCGTACCGGGACAGAAGAACACTGAAGCTTTCTTT.

Only a few counts were recorded for this clonotype. This chain connects TRBV5-6 to TRBJ1-2; D unclear. The V end lost 6 bases, the J end lost 8 bases, and 20 bases lay between the germline ends. The CDR3 runs to 14 residues. Per the germline V gene, CDR1 is SGHDT and CDR2 is YYEEEE. The DNA of the CDR3 is TGTGCCAGCAATTTTCCTCAGGCGCCGGCGGGCTACACCTTC. Protein: CASNFPQAPAGYTF.

In its sample, this clonotype was seen many times. As DNA, the CDR3 is TGTGCCAGCGAGGGAGGGCCGGGCGAGCAGTACTTC. As protein: CASEGGPGEQYF. The chain has TRBV6-6 and TRBJ2-7; 7 bases map to TRBD2. Germline V gene sequence: CDR1 MNHNY, CDR2 SVGAGI (reference sequence). The CDR3 consists of 12 residues. Trimming removed 8 bases from V and 6 bases from J; junction bases left unmatched: 7.

The gene calls are TRBV5-1 and TRBJ1-1; no definite D call. The ends were cut back, 4 bases at V and 1 base at J, with 8 bases in the middle. Germline V lookup: CDR1 SGHRS, CDR2 YFSETQ. This CDR3 comprises 13 residues. CDR3 loop: CASSVNSNTEAFF. Written as DNA, the CDR3 is TGCGCCAGCAGCGTGAACTCGAACACTGAAGCTTTCTTT.

This clonotype has just a few counts. This chain links TRBV11-2 with TRBJ1-4; possible D gene TRBD1, 5 bases. Germline V gene lookup returns CDR1 SGHAT and CDR2 FQNNGV. V lost 1 base and J 0 bases, leaving 21 bases between the germline ends. The CDR3 contains 20 residues. CDR3 DNA sequence: TGTGCCAGCAGCTTAGGACCGAAACCGGGACGGCGATCAACTAATGAAAAACTGTTTTTT. The encoded protein is CASSLGPKPGRRSTNEKLFF.

This clonotype came up once. This chain joins TRBV10-3 and TRBJ1-5; no firm D call. The germline CDR1 and CDR2 sequences are ENHRY and SYGVKD. CDR3 length: 18 residues. V was shortened by 0 bases and J by 0 bases, with 15 bases between the two germline ends. The CDR3 DNA is TGTGCCATCAGTGAGTCGGGAAGTGGACGTCTTAGCAATCAGCCCCAGCATTTT. Translated: CAISESGSGRLSNQPQHF.